The source of this T cell receptor beta chain is a study of early T cells in non-severe SARS-CoV-2 infection. Attached unique molecular identifiers marked individual cDNA molecules. In TCRdb, the 5' RACE reads were re-called with MiXCR into one record per CDR3 protein. Counted here are roughly 99,000 distinct CDR3 sequences, around 12% occurring once; the ten biggest clones make up 3.5% to 5%. The receptor's source is an adult who was a healthcare worker with PCR-confirmed SARS-CoV-2 infection or an uninfected control (not recorded which). This specimen consisted of whole blood, obtained at baseline.

In nucleotides, the CDR3 is TGTGCCAGCAGTCTAATGAGGGCGGATGAAAAACTGTTTTTT. Protein: CASSLMRADEKLFF. The gene calls are TRBV12-3 or TRBV12-4 and TRBJ1-4; no reliable D call. This CDR3 comprises 14 residues. The V gene lost 5 bases and the J gene lost 6 bases, with 13 bases spanning the gap.